Each of the 24 T cell receptor beta chains below was sequenced from the same sample in a study of blood T cell repertoires in COVID-19. Sequenced by immunoSEQ multiplex PCR; TCRdb stores in-frame clones only, minus some. The sample carries fewer than 250,000 clones, approximately 80% recorded once. Specimen: peripheral blood. The receptors originated from a woman in her 70s with acute or convalescent COVID-19.

In its sample, this clone was seen a few times. The chain carries TRBV7-9 and TRBJ1-1; D perhaps matches TRBD1 (6 bases). The CDR3 contains 15 residues. Germline V gene sequence: CDR1 SEHNR, CDR2 FQNEAQ (reference sequence). The V and J ends lost 5 bases and 0 bases respectively, with 13 bases between them. CDR3 nucleotides: TGTGCCAGCAGCCCCGGGGGGGCTTTGAACACTGAAGCTTTCTTT. It specifies CASSPGGALNTEAFF.

The chain joins TRBV28 to TRBJ1-2; D may be TRBD1 (6 bases). The CDR3 sequence is 12 residues long. Germline V gene lookup returns CDR1 MDHEN and CDR2 SYDVKM. V gave up 5 bases and J gave up 4 bases, with 8 bases separating them. The CDR3 region has the DNA TGTGCCAGCAGTGCAGGGGTCTATGGCTACACCTTC. It encodes CASSAGVYGYTF.

The chain employs TRBV6-5 and TRBJ1-1, with a possible D match to TRBD1 (5 bases). Trimming removed 4 bases from V and 10 bases from J, with 25 bases in between. CDR1 is MNHEY and CDR2 is SVGAGI in the germline V gene. This CDR3 is built from 16 residues. CDR3 amino acids: CASSLFTGARIKGAFF. The CDR3 region has the DNA TGTGCCAGCAGTTTGTTTACAGGCGCCCGGATTAAGGGAGCTTTCTTT.

The rearrangement uses TRBV5-1 and TRBJ1-6; D gene unclear. Germline lookup yields CDR1 SGHRS and CDR2 YFSETQ. Trimming pared 0 bases from V and 14 bases from J, leaving 15 bases between. There are 14 residues in the CDR3. CDR3 residues: CASSLVRASGALHF. In DNA form, the CDR3 reads TGCGCCAGCAGCTTGGTTCGGGCCTCCGGGGCCCTCCACTTT.

V gene TRBV4-3 combines with J gene TRBJ1-3, with D unresolved. CDR3 length equals 18 residues. Germline V gene data show CDR1 as LGHNA and CDR2 as YSLEER. Trimming removed 0 bases from V and 2 bases from J, with 17 bases in between. The CDR3 bases are TGCGCCAGCAGCCAAGATATGCCGGGAGGGATCCCTGGAAACACCATATATTTT. Translation: CASSQDMPGGIPGNTIYF.

This chain connects TRBV5-1 to TRBJ1-2, with D possibly TRBD1 on 6 matching bases. V was cut by 4 bases and J by 7 bases, with 14 bases left in between. CDR3 length: 13 amino acids. CDR1 is SGHRS, CDR2 YFSETQ, per germline. The CDR3 is CASSPDRLSGYTF. As DNA, the CDR3 is TGCGCCAGCAGCCCGGACAGATTAAGTGGCTACACCTTC. Based on the CDR3 plus reference TRBV5-1 and TRBJ1-2, the full variable domain is KAGVTQTPRYLIKTRGQQVTLSCSPISGHRSVSWYQQTPGQGLQFLFEYFSETQRNKGNFPGRFSGRQFSNSRSEMNVSTLELGDSALYLCASSPDRLSGYTFGSGTRLTVV.

The CDR3 DNA sequence: TGTGCCAGCAGCCTACAGGGTCTCACGCAGTATTTT. As protein: CASSLQGLTQYF. J is TRBJ2-3 and V is TRBV7-2, with D perhaps TRBD1 (6 bases). Germline CDR1 reads SGHTA; CDR2 reads FQGNSA. The CDR3 length is 12 residues. Trimming left V 5 bases short and J 9 bases short, with 12 bases between.

The chain joins TRBV6-6 to TRBJ2-3; 7 bases are a match to TRBD2. Germline V gene sequence: CDR1 MNHNY, CDR2 SVGAGI (reference sequence). This CDR3 spans 15 amino acids. After removal of 11 bases from V and 0 bases from J, the junction contained 11 bases not matched to a gene. The CDR3 is CAGRPSGVSTDTQYF. CDR3 nucleotides: TGTGCCGGACGCCCTAGCGGAGTTAGCACAGATACGCAGTATTTT.

The table lists this clone with a few counts. The chain uses TRBV27 and TRBJ1-2; D might be TRBD1 (6 bases). The CDR3 extends over 15 amino acids. The germline V and J ends were trimmed by 5 bases and 6 bases, with 19 bases remaining between them. Germline CDR1 and CDR2: MNHEY and SMNVEV (reference sequence). For the CDR3, the DNA is TGTGCCAGCAGTGTCGACAGGACCAACGGAAATGGCTACACCTTC. Protein: CASSVDRTNGNGYTF.

V gene TRBV19 combines with J gene TRBJ2-2, with D tentatively TRBD2 (5 bases). The CDR3 consists of 13 residues. V shed 8 bases and J shed 2 bases, with 9 bases lying between them. Germline CDR1 reads LNHDA; CDR2 reads SQIVND (reference sequence). CDR3 coding DNA: TGTGCCAGTTCGCGGGCAAACACCGGGGAGCTGTTTTTT. Its protein is CASSRANTGELFF.

The V call is TRBV11-3, the J call TRBJ1-1; TRBD1 agrees at 9 bases. CDR1 is SGHNT, CDR2 YENEEA, per germline. The CDR3 covers 14 residues. V shed 4 bases, J shed 6 bases, and the junction held 6 bases outside the gene matches. CDR3 loop: CASSSGTGRPEAFF. In nucleotides, the CDR3 is TGTGCCAGCAGCTCCGGGACAGGGCGGCCTGAAGCTTTCTTT.

The rearrangement uses TRBV4-2 and TRBJ2-2, with 7 positions matching TRBD2. The CDR3 is made up of 15 amino acids. The V gene's germline CDR1 is LGHNA and CDR2 YNFKEQ. J lost 6 bases, V lost 6 bases, and 10 bases had no gene match. The CDR3 DNA sequence: TGTGCCAGCAGGTCCGGGGGACTACGGGCCGGGGAGCTGTTTTTT. This gives the protein CASRSGGLRAGELFF.

In its sample, this clone was seen once. The gene calls are TRBV6-5 and TRBJ1-2; D remains unclear. Germline assignment: CDR1 MNHEY and CDR2 SVGAGI. The CDR3 has 15 amino acids. Trimming took 2 bases from V and 2 from J, leaving 12 bases between them. This CDR3 reads CASSYKLSQNYGYTF. In nucleotides, the CDR3 is TGTGCCAGCAGTTACAAACTAAGCCAGAACTATGGCTACACCTTC.

The CDR3 protein is CASSAGDRGRTGIGVAFF. The CDR3 bases are TGTGCCAGCAGCGCCGGGGACAGGGGGCGAACAGGGATCGGGGTAGCTTTCTTT. This chain uses TRBV5-4 with TRBJ1-1; the match to TRBD1 covers 12 bases. Looked up from germline, CDR1 is SGHNT and CDR2 is YYREEE (reference sequence). V gave up 4 bases and J gave up 10 bases; unmatched junction bases: 20. The length of the CDR3 is 18 residues.

J is TRBJ1-1 and V is TRBV7-9; no reliable D call. This CDR3 spans 14 amino acids. The V end lost 5 bases, the J end lost 8 bases, and 18 bases lay between the germline ends. CDR1 is SEHNR and CDR2 is FQNEAQ in the germline V gene (reference sequence). In DNA form, the CDR3 reads TGTGCCAGCAGCCTAGAACCGAATGGAGACGAAGCTTTCTTT. Translated, it gives CASSLEPNGDEAFF.

This chain uses TRBV25-1 with TRBJ2-2; 8 positions match TRBD1. CDR3 length equals 17 residues. Germline V gene sequence: CDR1 MGHDK, CDR2 SYGVNS. V lost 3 bases to trimming and J lost 2 bases; unmatched junction nucleotides: 8. This chain's CDR3 is CASSDYPGTGNTGELFF. CDR3 bases: TGTGCCAGCAGTGATTATCCCGGGACAGGAAACACCGGGGAGCTGTTTTTT.

The rearrangement links TRBV3-1 (or the pseudogene TRBV3-2) to TRBJ1-6; D remains ambiguous. CDR1 LGHDT and CDR2 YNNKEL come from the germline V gene (reference sequence). The ends were cut back, 3 bases at V and 5 bases at J, with 5 bases in the middle. This CDR3 has 13 residues. The CDR3 region has the DNA TGTGCCAGCAGCCACGGGGATAATTCACCCCTCCACTTT. Its protein is CASSHGDNSPLHF.

J is TRBJ2-5 and V is TRBV7-2, with 7 bases that match TRBD1. CDR1 SGHTA and CDR2 FQGNSA come from the germline V gene. The CDR3 is 16 amino acids. The ends lost 6 bases at V and 2 bases at J; junction bases unmatched: 12. The CDR3, as DNA: TGTGCCAGCAGTCTAGGGGTTGCAGGGGGTCAAGAGACCCAGTACTTC. Translation: CASSLGVAGGQETQYF.

The rearrangement links TRBV6-5 to TRBJ1-2; 8 nucleotides line up with TRBD1. The J segment lost 2 bases and the V segment lost 8 bases, leaving 7 bases of the junction unmatched. Looked up from germline, CDR1 is MNHEY and CDR2 is SVGAGI. There are 14 residues in the CDR3. The CDR3 protein is CASRGRTGNYGYTF. The DNA for the CDR3 is TGTGCCAGCCGCGGAAGGACAGGGAACTATGGCTACACCTTC.

The chain links TRBV5-6 to TRBJ1-4; 8 positions match TRBD1. The trim removed 0 bases at V and 3 bases at J, leaving 1 base unmatched. Germline V gene data show CDR1 as SGHDT and CDR2 as YYEEEE. CDR3 length: 15 residues. The CDR3 DNA reads TGTGCCAGCAGCTTGGGGACAGGGTCTAATGAAAAACTGTTTTTT. Encoded protein: CASSLGTGSNEKLFF.

This clone was counted a few times. The rearrangement links TRBV25-1 to TRBJ1-2; TRBD1 aligns across 8 bases. V dropped 2 bases and J dropped 8; count of bases not matched to a gene: 7. CDR1 MGHDK and CDR2 SYGVNS come from the germline V gene. The CDR3 is 14 amino acids. DNA for the CDR3: TGTGCCAGCAGTGAAGGGGTCAGGGGGCGGGGCTACACCTTC. This codes for CASSEGVRGRGYTF.

The rearrangement links TRBV19 to TRBJ1-2; D might be TRBD1 (5 bases). This CDR3 is 12 amino acids long. Germline CDR1 reads LNHDA; CDR2 reads SQIVND (reference sequence). V was shortened by 11 bases and J by 3 bases, with 13 bases between the two germline ends. CDR3 region: CAGRGRDYGYTF. The CDR3 bases are TGTGCCGGGAGGGGAAGGGACTATGGCTACACCTTC.

The chain couples TRBV13 to TRBJ1-2; 7 bases fit TRBD1. V lost 5 bases and J lost 4; bases outside the gene matches: 10. CDR3 length: 15 residues. The germline CDR1 and CDR2 sequences are PRHDT and FYEKMQ (reference sequence). CDR3: CASSRGQSSLYGYTF. In DNA form, the CDR3 reads TGTGCCAGCAGCCGGGGACAGTCCTCACTCTATGGCTACACCTTC.

The gene calls are TRBV3-1 (or the pseudogene TRBV3-2) and TRBJ1-2; D is perhaps TRBD1 (5 bases). This CDR3 has 16 residues. The germline V gene has CDR1 LGHDT and CDR2 YNNKEL (reference sequence). Trimming left V 1 base short and J 0 bases short, with 12 bases between. CDR3 sequence: CASSQGSGPTNYGYTF. The CDR3 DNA sequence: TGTGCCAGCAGCCAAGGGTCAGGGCCAACTAACTATGGCTACACCTTC.